This TCR beta chain was captured by sequencing in a study of blood T cells in healthy people across ages. Study-wide results and caveats: PBMCs went unsorted, and a conclusive naive versus antigen-experienced comparison was therefore prevented. The donors' CMV status was not determined, possibly confounding changes in expanded clonotypes.

CDR3 size: 14 residues. From germline, CDR1 is SGHTA and CDR2 FQGNSA. Trimming removed 4 bases from V and 5 bases from J, with 14 bases in between. In its sample, this clonotype was seen a few times. Its specificity is unknown. It was with a sample-barcoded 5' primer and a J-beta primer mix that a second PCR of roughly 7 to 11 cycles was run. Each CDR3 protein gets one entry after TCRdb re-called the 5' RACE reads with MiXCR. The sample records more than 650,000 distinct CDR3 sequences, around 24% being singletons. The same sample was also used in a study of T cells of mothers and their children.

This receptor was identified in a boy aged 10-17 years in good health. Source material: blood. V is TRBV7-2 and J is TRBJ1-1, with a tentative D call TRBD1 (6 bases). CDR3 sequence: CASSYGGARTEAFF. Written as DNA, the CDR3 is TGTGCCAGCAGCTATGGGGGGGCTCGAACTGAAGCTTTCTTT.